This T cell receptor beta chain was retrieved from a study of cytomegalovirus exposure and HLA in healthy donors (dated by TCRdb to about 2017). Broadly, across the study: In an earlier analysis of approximately 500 of the donors, approximately 300 Gb of sequence data and approximately 120 million unique TCR beta sequences from about 180 million T cells were reported. The study aimed to test whether cataloging public T cell receptors could reveal signatures of past pathogen exposure. A separate validation cohort of roughly 120 different subjects was used in addition to the 666-subject first cohort. HLA typing included class I and class II loci at four-digit resolution. Genome-wide SNP genotypes for about 65% of the roughly 670 donors were used in a later genetic analysis, which treated that subset as a discovery cohort. To predict cytomegalovirus infection status, the study brought together high-throughput TCR immunosequencing, statistical association of individual TCRs with disease status, and machine learning. Among 300 to 500 genotyped donors of the cohort, an average of roughly 230,000 unique TCR beta nucleotide sequences was sequenced per donor, of which 15% to 20% were non-productive. A handful of DR-DQ haplotypes were handled as single units for association and clustering because linkage in the cohort was strong. All discovery cohort repertoires had been generated using a single sequencing platform. An earlier analysis of several hundred of the donors applied high-throughput TCR beta sequencing to assess whether each TCR beta V gene segment acted as functional or pseudogenic. Donor age, sex, ethnicity and CMV serostatus were collected together with the repertoire data. The number of donors typed differed by locus, with roughly 620-640 for A, B, C, DRB1 and DQB1, more than 500 for DQA1, 600 to 610 for DPA1, and 472 for DPB1. To study patterns of TCR occurrence, a later analysis re-analyzed previously published TCR beta repertoires from around 660 donors and added high-resolution HLA genotyping. Of the roughly 430 genotyped donors, roughly 80% fell in the genetic ancestry cluster associated with self-reported Caucasian donors. The later analysis used no new phenotypic data to find candidate immune exposures, relying instead on TCR beta sequences and their occurrence across donors. Around 300 gigabases of sequencing data and some 85 million unique TCR sequences were included in an early release covering about 700 HLA-typed donors. Using immunosequencing, the study profiled T cell repertoires from around 670 subjects and related those repertoires to cytomegalovirus serostatus.

Concerning this clone: Its antigen remains unidentified. The input lacks base qualities; no much larger clone sits a single base away.

V sheds 5 bases and J sheds 0 bases, leaving 11 bases between their ends. Per the germline V gene, SGHAT is the CDR1 and FQNNGV is the CDR2. There are 15 amino acids in the CDR3, from cysteine to phenylalanine inclusive. Only CDR3 DNA remains: 45 bases, in frame from the first base. Preparation of the library involved the immunoSEQ multiplex PCR assay. For the multiplex PCR, a mixture combining 60 forward primers for TCR Vbeta segments and 13 reverse primers for TCR Jbeta segments was used. Amplification of the CDR3 region of rearranged TCR beta genes was performed with a multiplex PCR assay on genomic DNA. On the Illumina HiSeq System, the amplified TCR beta libraries were sequenced as 87-base-pair reads. The study's processing was this. Across the roughly 600 repertoires, a later analysis counted some 80 million unique TCR beta chains, some 11 million of which were shared by at least two donors. Raw reads were error-corrected and collapsed into unique sequences with a nearest-neighbor algorithm that merged closely related sequences to remove PCR and sequencing errors. Alignment of CDR3 sequences to IMGT reference sequences was used to assign V, D and J gene segments. For a sequence to be retained, at least a six-nucleotide match to both a V gene segment and a J gene segment was required. A rearrangement was called productive if the CDR3 had no stop codons and remained in frame with V and J, and every other rearrangement was called non-productive. Following IMGT convention, CDR3 was defined as the stretch from the second conserved V-encoded cysteine up to the conserved J-encoded phenylalanine. In an earlier analysis of around 540 of the donors, sequences lacking an unambiguous match to a single V gene segment were excluded. In an earlier analysis of 450 to 700 of the donors, V segments were called functional above 56.7% productive rearrangements and were called segregating when the between-donor standard deviation exceeded 5%. A statistical classification framework was developed to diagnose cytomegalovirus status using the catalog of TCR beta chain sequences. In a later analysis, TCR nucleotide sequences were compared against IMGT/GENE-DB human TR gene sequences so that V and J genes could be assigned. A later analysis assigned CDR3 sequences and most-parsimonious VDJ recombination scenarios with the TCRdist pipeline. A later analysis defined each TCR beta chain by its CDR3 amino acid sequence plus V-gene family, and excluded reads lacking a unique V-gene family. A later analysis removed 592 highly shared, low-generation-probability nucleotide sequences to deal with suspected cross-contamination and a sequencing artifact. For each public chain, a later analysis derived a clonal expansion index from normalized ranks of inferred template counts within each repertoire. Generation probabilities in a later analysis came from a VDJ recombination model fitted to out-of-frame rearrangements, and those results were checked against IGoR. Hypergeometric tests were used in a later analysis to score TCR-TCR, TCR-HLA and TCR-CMV co-occurrence, with a repertoire-size bias correction applied to the TCR pairs. A later analysis estimated false discovery rates by permuting HLA or CMV assignments 20 times. In a later analysis, co-occurring TCRs were grouped using DBSCAN, and TCRdist sequence similarity was added for clustering within HLA-allele-positive subsets. For co-occurrence clustering, repertoires with fewer than 30,000 or more than 120,000 public chains were excluded, along with a handful of repertoires with anomalous nucleotide sharing. The immuneACCESS repertoire file appears here via TCRdb, limited to in-frame rearrangements. These files lack a portion of the clones; in checked studies, under half of the deficit traces to unresolved V genes, and the cause of the others is not known. V, J and clone size derive from that table, while D and trimming were established from the DNA sequence. The sample has about 180,000 clones on record, roughly 81% of them singletons. The top ten hold more than 4% of the sample.

The cohort comprised under 700 healthy bone marrow donors. Cohort members were all nominally healthy when sampled, although unrecorded immune exposures were likely present. The donor was CMV seropositive and belonged to the group of some 290 seropositive cohort members. Each donor provided a peripheral blood sample, and peripheral blood mononuclear cells were used for TCR beta sequencing. The Qiagen DNeasy Blood Extraction Kit was used to extract genomic DNA from the blood cell samples. What the research found in general, with its limitations: A later analysis found that TCR association rates varied across HLA loci, with DRB1 alleles showing the most associated TCRs and HLA-C alleles the fewest. In a later analysis, HLA-associated TCR beta chains showed more clonal expansion and lower generation probabilities than non-associated chains that were equally common. A few of the identified cytomegalovirus-associated TCR beta chains were confirmed in vitro to be specific for cytomegalovirus antigens. Linkage disequilibrium might explain the correlated functional status among segregating V segments, but an unknown experimental factor could not be ruled out. Because counts were too low, fewer than 20 rarely observed V segments, including chromosome 9 orphons, were excluded from the earlier analysis of some 590 of the donors. This cohort had only TCR beta chains sequenced, and the lack of alpha or paired-chain data limited which features could be detected. For the cohort, immune exposure information was limited to CMV serostatus. Because some donors lacked HLA typing at each locus, the association tests relied only on the typed subset. It was suggested by the authors that the approach could potentially be generalized to other disease states and immunological phenotypes. The 87-base-pair reads could not distinguish some IMGT-functional V segments, including TRBV6-2 and TRBV6-3, so those segments were excluded. Assigning TCR associations to individual alleles was difficult when HLA alleles, especially DR and DQ, strongly co-occurred. The classifier was reported to diagnose cytomegalovirus status with high specificity and sensitivity in both the original cohort and the validation cohort. Across donors, most TCR sequences were observed very rarely, whereas some public TCRs were present in many individuals. Specific HLA alleles were associated with roughly 16,000 TCR beta sequences at a false discovery rate of 0.05 in a later analysis. A further reported finding was that TCR beta sequences accurately predicted the HLA-A and HLA-B alleles for most subjects in the first cohort. V-gene and J-gene trimming of TCR beta chains was associated with a missense DCLRE1C variant in a later genetic analysis, and the association was replicated in an independent cohort. According to a later genetic analysis, donors in an Asian-associated ancestry cluster had fewer N-insertions in productive TCRs than the roughly 700-donor mean. In a later analysis, most CMV-associated TCR beta chains were found to appear HLA-restricted, with HLA associations seemingly driven largely by CMV exposure. In the study, approximately 150 TCR beta chains were listed as associated with cytomegalovirus. In a later analysis, several top co-occurrence clusters were reported to appear linked to parvovirus B19, influenza, CMV and Epstein-Barr virus. The sequencing pipeline was judged likely to have produced a cluster of highly shared sequence variants as a technical artifact. Roughly uniform sequencing depth across donors was assumed in presence/absence analyses, although this assumption may not hold. Broadly in line with IMGT annotations, most TCR beta V segments showed up in productive rearrangements about 87% or about 30% of the time in an earlier analysis of 450 to 750 of the donors.

This sequence uses TRBV11-2 and TRBJ1-5; no D gene can be assigned with confidence. Material for sequencing was PBMCs. This TCR derives from a girl aged 10-17 years in good health and CMV-seropositive. The DNA sequence is TGTGCCAGCAGCCCCCACCCAGATAGCAATCAGCCCCAGCATTTT. This codes for CASSPHPDSNQPQHF. Outside the CDR3, residues come from the reference TRBV11-2 and TRBJ1-5 proteins, so the full variable domain is: EAGVAQSPRYKIIEKRQSVAFWCNPISGHATLYWYQQILGQGPKLLIQFQNNGVVDDSQLPKDRFSAERLKGVDSTLKIQPAKLEDSAVYLCASSPHPDSNQPQHFGDGTRLSIL.